This T cell receptor beta chain was recovered during a study of blood T cells in healthy people across ages. Broader study findings: Diversity of TCR beta per million T cells declined in a roughly linear way with age. What prevented conclusive comparison of naive and antigen-experienced cells was that PBMCs were unsorted.

Concerning this clonotype itself: Antigen unknown.

V was trimmed by 4 bases and J by 5 bases, leaving 15 bases between them. Germline V gene data show CDR1 as SGHDT and CDR2 as YYEEEE. CDR3 length equals 14 residues. Sample-barcoded 5' priming and a J-beta primer mix drove a second PCR of about 6 to 12 cycles. TCRdb analysed the 5' RACE reads with MiXCR anew, one entry per CDR3 protein. The data contain approximately 800,000 distinct CDR3 sequences, around 45% of them singletons. This receptor was obtained from a man older than 75 in good health. The J gene is TRBJ2-5, the V gene TRBV5-6; D may be TRBD1 (6 bases). Specimen: blood. For the CDR3, the DNA is TGTGCCAGCAGCGATACAGGGTTCGCGGAGACCCAGTACTTC. It specifies CASSDTGFAETQYF.